These 8 T cell receptor beta chains came from one sample sequenced in a study of blood T cell repertoires in COVID-19. The table came from immunoSEQ multiplex PCR; TCRdb's copy has only in-frame clones and leaves some out. This table has over 85,000 clones, over 75% appearing once. The sequenced sample was peripheral blood. The source is a human donor with acute or convalescent COVID-19. The donor label of this sample is uncertain.

The genes are TRBV6-1 and TRBJ2-6; TRBD1 matches 9 bases. Trimming at V came to 3 bases and at J to 9 bases, leaving 9 bases not matched to a gene. The CDR3 spans 16 residues. Germline CDR1 is MNHNS and CDR2 is SASEGT. This CDR3 reads CASSEKPGQGVNVLTF. CDR3 coding DNA: TGTGCCAGCAGTGAGAAACCGGGACAGGGAGTCAACGTCCTGACTTTC.

The chain links TRBV11-3 to TRBJ1-4; 8 bases fit TRBD1. After removal of 5 bases from V and 3 bases from J, the junction contained 8 bases not matched to a gene. Looked up from germline, CDR1 is SGHNT and CDR2 is YENEEA. The CDR3 has 16 residues. CDR3 DNA sequence: TGTGCCAGCAGCCCCTCCGACAGGGGCGCTAATGAAAAACTGTTTTTT. Translated, it gives CASSPSDRGANEKLFF.

The chain recombines TRBV3-1 (or the pseudogene TRBV3-2) with TRBJ1-6; 7 bases are shared with TRBD1. V lost 0 bases to trimming and J lost 7 bases; unmatched junction nucleotides: 9. The CDR3 has 17 residues. The germline V gene has CDR1 LGHDT and CDR2 YNNKEL (reference sequence). The CDR3: CASSQDPPGQRNSPLHF. In DNA form, the CDR3 reads TGTGCCAGCAGCCAAGATCCGCCGGGACAGAGAAATTCACCCCTCCACTTT.

J is TRBJ2-5 and V is TRBV2, with 7 bases aligning to TRBD1. This CDR3 has 13 residues. In germline, CDR1 is SNHLY, CDR2 FYNNEI. The V gene end was trimmed by 5 bases and the J gene end by 1 base; junction bases not matched to a gene: 1. In DNA form, the CDR3 reads TGTGCCAGCAGTTGGGACAGCCAAGAGACCCAGTACTTC. Translated, it gives CASSWDSQETQYF.

The V call is TRBV4-1, the J call TRBJ2-5; 15 positions agree with TRBD2. This CDR3 is built from 18 residues. With 0 bases clipped from V and 4 bases from J, the junction kept 6 bases outside the gene matches. Per germline, CDR1 MGHRA and CDR2 YSYEKL. The CDR3 here is CASSQDTGLAGGLETQYF. The CDR3 DNA follows: TGCGCCAGCAGCCAAGATACTGGACTAGCGGGGGGGCTAGAGACCCAGTACTTC.

This clone was counted a single time. The chain has TRBV9 and TRBJ2-2, with D maybe TRBD2 (5 bases). V dropped 4 bases and J dropped 0 bases, with 13 bases sitting between them. This CDR3 is built from 16 residues. Germline CDR1 and CDR2: SGDLS and YYNGEE. CDR3 bases: TGTGCCAGCAGCAGCGTAGGGAGCGCGAACACCGGGGAGCTGTTTTTT. Translation: CASSSVGSANTGELFF.

The chain carries TRBV6-1 and TRBJ2-7, with D possibly TRBD1 on 5 matching bases. The CDR3 length is 15 residues. Germline V gene data show CDR1 as MNHNS and CDR2 as SASEGT. Trimming cost V 1 base and J 0 bases, with 10 bases left between them. DNA of the CDR3: TGTGCCAGCAGTGAAGTCACAGGCGTCTCCTACGAGCAGTACTTC. It specifies CASSEVTGVSYEQYF.

The sample holds a few counts of this clone. CDR3 sequence reads: CASSIRTGGWETQYF. The CDR3 DNA is TGTGCCAGTAGTATAAGGACAGGGGGCTGGGAGACCCAGTACTTC. The rearrangement joins TRBV19 to TRBJ2-5, with 11 bases aligning to TRBD1. With 2 bases clipped from V and 5 bases from J, the junction kept 4 bases outside the gene matches. This CDR3 spans 15 amino acids. The V gene's germline CDR1 is LNHDA and CDR2 SQIVND (reference sequence).